A selection of T cell receptor beta chains follows, all from one sample in a study of T cell responses to AZD1222 COVID-19 vaccine. Profiling relied on immunoSEQ multiplex PCR, and the TCRdb table lists in-frame clones only, not all of them. The data hold roughly 120,000 clones, with roughly nine tenths observed a single time. Sequenced here: peripheral blood, sampled on day 0 of AZD1222 vaccination. These receptor sequences come from an adult in good health. CDR3s include the opening cysteine and the closing phenylalanine or tryptophan. D genes are given only for firm matches. Some rows mark clone size as missing; the rest say once, few, many or name a class of expanded clone.

J: TRBJ2-3; V: TRBV28; size: .; D: TRBD1; CDR3: CASSSTGDVRTDTQYF; DNA: TGTGCCAGCAGTTCCACAGGGGACGTTCGGACAGATACGCAGTATTTT
J: TRBJ1-1; V: TRBV6-4; size: .; D: TRBD1; CDR3: CASSGRQGGQAFF; DNA: TGTGCCAGCAGCGGACGACAGGGCGGTCAGGCTTTCTTT
J: TRBJ2-3; V: TRBV6-2/TRBV6-3; size: .; D: .; CDR3: CASSSAGTDTQYF; DNA: TGTGCCAGCAGTTCCGCGGGCACAGATACGCAGTATTTT
J: TRBJ1-5; V: TRBV27; size: once; D: .; CDR3: CASSSTLGQPQHF; DNA: TGTGCCAGCAGTTCGACCCTAGGGCAGCCCCAGCATTTT
J: TRBJ1-5; V: TRBV2; size: .; D: TRBD1; CDR3: CASREGQVGQPQHF; DNA: TGTGCCAGCAGGGAAGGACAGGTTGGTCAGCCCCAGCATTTT
J: TRBJ1-2; V: TRBV30; size: .; D: .; CDR3: CAWSARGGYTF; DNA: TGTGCCTGGAGTGCGAGGGGGGGCTACACCTTC
J: TRBJ1-5; V: TRBV7-9; size: .; D: .; CDR3: CASSPTGLANQPQHF; DNA: TGTGCCAGCAGCCCCACAGGGTTAGCAAATCAGCCCCAGCATTTT
J: TRBJ2-4; V: TRBV5-1; size: .; D: TRBD1; CDR3: CASSLGGTGGLNIQYF; DNA: TGCGCCAGCAGCTTGGGCGGGACAGGGGGCTTAAACATTCAGTACTTC
J: TRBJ2-3; V: TRBV6-4; size: .; D: TRBD1; CDR3: CASSPGTGAGTDTQYF; DNA: TGTGCCAGCAGTCCCGGGACAGGGGCCGGCACAGATACGCAGTATTTT
J: TRBJ1-2; V: TRBV12-3/TRBV12-4; size: .; D: .; CDR3: CASSSPAGYTF; DNA: TGTGCCAGCAGTTCCCCAGCTGGCTACACCTTC
J: TRBJ2-5; V: TRBV5-1; size: .; D: TRBD1; CDR3: CASSSPGQVGTQYF; DNA: TGCGCCAGCAGCTCCCCGGGACAGGTGGGGACCCAGTACTTC
J: TRBJ1-5; V: TRBV15; size: .; D: .; CDR3: CATSRTREGNQPQHF; DNA: TGTGCCACCAGCAGGACCCGGGAGGGCAATCAGCCCCAGCATTTT
J: TRBJ1-5; V: TRBV4-2; size: .; D: .; CDR3: CASSQELQSNQPQHF; DNA: TGTGCCAGCAGCCAAGAGTTACAGAGCAATCAGCCCCAGCATTTT
J: TRBJ2-3; V: TRBV27; size: .; D: .; CDR3: CASRGGTDTQYF; DNA: TGTGCCAGCAGGGGGGGCACAGATACGCAGTATTTT
J: TRBJ1-5; V: TRBV6-5; size: .; D: .; CDR3: CASSRTRNQPQHF; DNA: TGTGCCAGCAGTAGGACCCGCAATCAGCCCCAGCATTTT
J: TRBJ2-1; V: TRBV19; size: .; D: TRBD1; CDR3: CASSIGDRYNEQFF; DNA: TGTGCCAGTAGTATCGGGGACAGGTACAATGAGCAGTTCTTC
J: TRBJ1-6; V: TRBV27; size: once; D: .; CDR3: CASTPFGALDNSPLHF; DNA: TGTGCCAGCACCCCATTCGGGGCTCTAGATAATTCACCCCTCCACTTT
J: TRBJ1-1; V: TRBV19; size: .; D: TRBD1; CDR3: CASRGTGGETEAFF; DNA: TGTGCCAGTAGGGGGACAGGGGGCGAGACTGAAGCTTTCTTT
J: TRBJ2-5; V: TRBV6-5; size: .; D: TRBD1; CDR3: CASSAGQEETQYF; DNA: TGTGCCAGCAGCGCAGGACAGGAAGAGACCCAGTACTTC
J: TRBJ1-2; V: TRBV7-2; size: once; D: .; CDR3: CASSVVPGRRGGYGYTF; DNA: TGTGCCAGCAGCGTCGTCCCCGGGCGGCGGGGTGGATATGGCTACACCTTC
J: TRBJ2-2; V: TRBV27; size: .; D: .; CDR3: CASSLKTSRSFGELFF; DNA: TGTGCCAGCAGTTTAAAGACGAGCCGGAGTTTTGGGGAGCTGTTTTTT
J: TRBJ2-3; V: TRBV9; size: .; D: TRBD2; CDR3: CASSAGPGLGLYTQYF; DNA: TGTGCCAGCAGCGCAGGACCGGGACTAGGGCTTTATACGCAGTATTTT
J: TRBJ1-4; V: TRBV30; size: .; D: .; CDR3: CAWTRSRDEKLFF; DNA: TGTGCCTGGACAAGGAGTAGGGACGAAAAACTGTTTTTT
J: TRBJ1-1; V: TRBV19; size: .; D: .; CDR3: CASSIGFSGPNTEAFF; DNA: TGTGCCAGTAGTATAGGTTTTTCCGGACCGAACACTGAAGCTTTCTTT
J: TRBJ1-3; V: TRBV29-1; size: .; D: .; CDR3: CSVELRSGNTIYF; DNA: TGCAGCGTTGAGCTGAGGTCTGGAAACACCATATATTTT
J: TRBJ2-2; V: TRBV18; size: .; D: .; CDR3: CASSPRQGGELFF; DNA: TGTGCCAGCTCACCTCGTCAGGGAGGGGAGCTGTTTTTT
J: TRBJ1-5; V: TRBV2; size: .; D: TRBD1; CDR3: CASSGRDRSQPQHF; DNA: TGTGCCAGCAGTGGCCGGGACAGGTCTCAGCCCCAGCATTTT
J: TRBJ2-7; V: TRBV5-1; size: .; D: .; CDR3: CASSSLGLEEGEQYF; DNA: TGCGCCAGCAGCTCGCTGGGACTTGAAGAGGGCGAGCAGTACTTC
J: TRBJ1-2; V: TRBV29-1; size: .; D: .; CDR3: CSARGSGMDGYTF; DNA: TGCAGCGCCCGTGGGTCGGGGATGGATGGCTACACCTTC
J: TRBJ2-3; V: TRBV19; size: .; D: .; CDR3: CATQGGGDTQYF; DNA: TGTGCCACCCAAGGGGGTGGAGATACGCAGTATTTT
J: TRBJ2-7; V: TRBV5-1; size: .; D: .; CDR3: CASSSSGGISYEQYF; DNA: TGCGCCAGCAGCTCATCAGGGGGGATCTCCTACGAGCAGTACTTC
J: TRBJ2-5; V: TRBV6-6; size: once; D: .; CDR3: CASSYTPGVQETQYF; DNA: TGTGCCAGCAGTTACACCCCAGGGGTACAAGAGACCCAGTACTTC